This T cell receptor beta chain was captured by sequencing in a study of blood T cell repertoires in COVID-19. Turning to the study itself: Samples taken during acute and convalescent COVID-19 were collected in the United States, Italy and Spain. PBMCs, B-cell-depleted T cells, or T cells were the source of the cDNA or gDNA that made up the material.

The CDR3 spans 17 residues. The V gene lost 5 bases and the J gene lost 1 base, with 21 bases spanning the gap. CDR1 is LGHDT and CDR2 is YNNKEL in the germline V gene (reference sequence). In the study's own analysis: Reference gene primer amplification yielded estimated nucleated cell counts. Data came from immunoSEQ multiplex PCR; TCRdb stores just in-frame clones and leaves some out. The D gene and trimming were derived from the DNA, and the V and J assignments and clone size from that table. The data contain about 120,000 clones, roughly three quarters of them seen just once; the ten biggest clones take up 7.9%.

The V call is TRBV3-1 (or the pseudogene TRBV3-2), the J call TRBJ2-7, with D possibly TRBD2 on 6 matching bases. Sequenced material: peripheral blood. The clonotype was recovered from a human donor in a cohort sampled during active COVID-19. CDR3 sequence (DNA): TGTGCCAGCAGCTCTGAGAGAGGGACCAGCGGGTCCTACGAGCAGTACTTC. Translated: CASSSERGTSGSYEQYF.